Listed here are 18 T cell receptor beta chains from one sample, sequenced in a study of blood T cell repertoires in COVID-19. Using immunoSEQ multiplex PCR, the repertoire was profiled, and TCRdb retains in-frame clones only, with some absent. The sample holds roughly 230,000 clones, approximately 82% seen once. The sequencing input was peripheral blood. The origin of the receptors is a man between 40 and 49 years old with active or convalescent COVID-19.

The J gene is TRBJ1-6, the V gene TRBV27; no definite D call. Looked up from germline, CDR1 is MNHEY and CDR2 is SMNVEV (reference sequence). The CDR3 has 14 residues. Trimming left V 3 bases short and J 5 bases short, with 8 bases between. The CDR3 here is CASSFGQDNSPLHF. DNA of the CDR3: TGTGCCAGCAGTTTTGGGCAAGATAATTCACCCCTCCACTTT.

This clone was counted a few times. V gene TRBV29-1 combines with J gene TRBJ2-1, with 8 bases aligning to TRBD2. The length of the CDR3 is 13 residues. The V gene end was trimmed by 3 bases and the J gene end by 7 bases; junction bases not matched to a gene: 5. The V gene's germline CDR1 is SQVTM and CDR2 ANQGSEA. CDR3 DNA sequence: TGCAGCGTTGACAGGCTAGCGGGTAATGAGCAGTTCTTC. Translation: CSVDRLAGNEQFF.

The chain joins TRBV5-4 to TRBJ2-7, with D possibly matching TRBD2 (5 bases). From germline, CDR1 is SGHNT and CDR2 YYREEE (reference sequence). The V end was cut by 0 bases, the J end by 5 bases, with 12 bases between. The CDR3 contains 14 residues. As DNA, the CDR3 is TGTGCCAGCAGCTTGGTAAACCCCGGGGACGAGCAGTACTTC. It is translated as CASSLVNPGDEQYF. The full variable domain, in which reference TRBV5-4 and TRBJ2-7 provide the parts outside the CDR3, is ETGVTQSPTHLIKTRGQQVTLRCSSQSGHNTVSWYQQALGQGPQFIFQYYREEENGRGNFPPRFSGLQFPNYSSELNVNALELDDSALYLCASSLVNPGDEQYFGPGTRLTVT.

This clone has just one count. V and J are TRBV7-9 and TRBJ1-6, with no clear D. CDR3 length equals 13 residues. Between the trimmed V and J ends, which lost 7 bases and 7 bases, there was a span of 11 bases. Germline V gene sequence: CDR1 SEHNR, CDR2 FQNEAQ (reference sequence). CDR3 region: CASTTQNNSPLHF. Written as DNA, the CDR3 is TGTGCCAGCACTACACAGAACAATTCACCCCTCCACTTT.

The V call is TRBV6-1, the J call TRBJ1-5; D possibly corresponds to TRBD1 (5 bases). V was shortened by 2 bases and J by 6 bases, with 11 bases between the two germline ends. This CDR3 contains 14 residues. The germline gives CDR1 MNHNS, CDR2 SASEGT. The CDR3 reads CASSERGRGQPQHF. In DNA, the CDR3 is TGTGCCAGCAGTGAACGGGGGAGGGGTCAGCCCCAGCATTTT.

The genes are TRBV7-8 and TRBJ1-2, with 9 bases lining up with TRBD1. The CDR3 covers 17 residues. J was trimmed by 5 bases and V by 6 bases; bases with no gene match: 16. The germline V gene has CDR1 SGHVS and CDR2 FQNEAQ. The DNA of the CDR3 is TGTGCCAGCAGTTCAAATTCCGGGACAGGGAGTTTATATGGCTACACCTTC. Encoded protein: CASSSNSGTGSLYGYTF. The full variable domain, its missing parts supplied by reference TRBV7-8 and TRBJ1-2, is GAGVSQSPRYKVAKRGQDVALRCDPISGHVSLFWYQQALGQGPEFLTYFQNEAQLDKSGLPSDRFFAERPEGSVSTLKIQRTQQEDSAVYLCASSSNSGTGSLYGYTFGSGTRLTVV.

As DNA, the CDR3 is TGTGCCAGCTCACCACCCAATGGACAGGGGGACACTGAAGCTTTCTTT. Translated: CASSPPNGQGDTEAFF. The chain has TRBV18 and TRBJ1-1, with TRBD1 identical over 10 bases. In germline, CDR1 is KGHSH, CDR2 LQKENI. This CDR3 is built from 16 residues. The ends lost 0 bases at V and 3 bases at J; junction bases unmatched: 4.

V gene TRBV7-2 combines with J gene TRBJ2-7; possible D gene TRBD2, 6 bases. Trimming removed 2 bases at V and 3 bases at J, with 11 bases between. Looked up from germline, CDR1 is SGHTA and CDR2 is FQGNSA. The CDR3 is 14 amino acids. The CDR3: CASSLKAGDYEQYF. DNA of the CDR3: TGTGCCAGCAGCTTAAAAGCGGGTGACTACGAGCAGTACTTC.

The genes are TRBV25-1 and TRBJ1-4; D call uncertain. This CDR3 is built from 14 residues. Germline CDR1 reads MGHDK; CDR2 reads SYGVNS. Trimming took 3 bases from V and 0 from J, leaving 5 bases between them. This chain's CDR3 is CASSEGPTNEKLFF. The CDR3 DNA reads TGTGCCAGCAGTGAGGGCCCAACTAATGAAAAACTGTTTTTT.

The chain carries TRBV7-9 and TRBJ2-3; D remains ambiguous. Germline V gene lookup returns CDR1 SEHNR and CDR2 FQNEAQ (reference sequence). V dropped 5 bases and J dropped 0 bases, with 6 bases sitting between them. CDR3 length: 13 residues. Here the CDR3 DNA reads TGTGCCAGCAGCCGCACTAGCACAGATACGCAGTATTTT. Residues: CASSRTSTDTQYF.

The chain uses TRBV11-1 and TRBJ1-6; 9 nucleotides align to TRBD1. This CDR3 has 14 amino acids. V lost 5 bases and J lost 9; bases outside the gene matches: 5. Germline-derived CDR1 and CDR2 are SGHAT and FQDESV (reference sequence). The CDR3 spells CASSEQGAPSPLHF. The DNA of the CDR3 is TGTGCCAGCAGCGAACAGGGGGCGCCTTCACCCCTCCACTTT.

In this sample, this clone turned up once. The chain joins TRBV19 to TRBJ1-1; a weak D match, TRBD1 (6 bases). V was shortened by 4 bases and J by 4 bases, with 22 bases between the two germline ends. There are 17 residues in the CDR3. The V gene's germline CDR1 is LNHDA and CDR2 SQIVND (reference sequence). The CDR3 DNA reads as TGTGCCAGTAGTACCGAACAATGGGTGCGGGGGCCCACTGAAGCTTTCTTT. This sequence encodes CASSTEQWVRGPTEAFF.

This clone turned up a few times. This chain uses TRBV4-2 with TRBJ1-6, with D perhaps matching TRBD1 (6 bases). In germline, CDR1 is LGHNA, CDR2 YNFKEQ. V was trimmed by 5 bases and J by 7 bases, leaving 12 bases between them. The CDR3 contains 14 residues. The CDR3 nucleotides are TGTGCCAGCAGCTTGGAGGGGGGGAATTCACCCCTCCACTTT. Protein product: CASSLEGGNSPLHF.

The chain is built from TRBV9 and TRBJ2-1, with TRBD1 as a possible D gene (5 bases). The CDR3 runs 15 residues. V was pared by 4 bases and J by 7 bases, with 18 bases between. Germline V gene data show CDR1 as SGDLS and CDR2 as YYNGEE. CDR3 sequence reads: CASSSDPPGWNEQFF. In DNA form, the CDR3 reads TGTGCCAGCAGCTCCGACCCCCCAGGGTGGAATGAGCAGTTCTTC.

The rearrangement links TRBV18 to TRBJ2-4; TRBD2 matches at 7 bases. The CDR3 consists of 13 residues. Losses at the gene ends were 8 bases for V and 7 bases for J; bases not matched to a gene: 8. Per the germline V gene, CDR1 is KGHSH and CDR2 is LQKENI. CDR3 region: CASASSGGNIQYF. CDR3 sequence (DNA): TGTGCCAGCGCATCTAGCGGAGGGAACATTCAGTACTTC.

V and J are TRBV11-3 and TRBJ2-4, with TRBD2 matching over 15 bases. CDR3 length: 19 residues. V shed 4 bases and J 0 bases; nucleotides not matched to a gene: 7. From germline, CDR1 is SGHNT and CDR2 YENEEA. CDR3 nucleotide sequence: TGTGCCAGCAGCTCCCTTGGACTAGCGGGAGGGACAGCCAAAAACATTCAGTACTTC. Translating it yields CASSSLGLAGGTAKNIQYF.

V and J are TRBV9 and TRBJ2-2, with a tentative D call TRBD1 (5 bases). V was clipped by 0 bases and J by 4 bases, with 16 bases between them. CDR3 length: 17 amino acids. The germline V gene has CDR1 SGDLS and CDR2 YYNGEE. The CDR3 nucleotides read TGTGCCAGCAGCGTAGATGGGGCAGGGTCGGCCACCGGGGAGCTGTTTTTT. This encodes CASSVDGAGSATGELFF.

V and J are TRBV24-1 and TRBJ2-1; maybe TRBD2 (6 bases). This CDR3 comprises 15 residues. V lost 3 bases to trimming and J lost 4 bases, with 12 bases between them. Germline CDR1 KGHDR, CDR2 SFDVKD. Written as DNA, the CDR3 is TGTGCCACCAGTGATCCTCTTGGGGGGTACAATGAGCAGTTCTTC. Translation gives CATSDPLGGYNEQFF.